The 22 T cell receptor beta chains listed next were all sequenced from one sample in a study of blood T cells in healthy people across ages. Sample-barcoded 5' priming and a J-beta primer mix drove a second PCR of about 7 to 11 cycles. Using its own MiXCR run on the 5' RACE reads, TCRdb lists one record per CDR3 protein. The sample has more than 700,000 distinct CDR3 sequences, about 42% seen once. Sequencing was performed on blood. The receptors were gathered from a man aged 80 or over in good health.

This clonotype has just a few counts. The chain links TRBV10-3 to TRBJ2-3; TRBD2 is a possible D gene (5 bases). This CDR3 spans 13 amino acids. In germline, CDR1 is ENHRY, CDR2 SYGVKD. Trimming stripped 10 bases from V and 1 base from J, with 12 bases between. CDR3: CATIATRTDTQYF. CDR3 DNA sequence: TGTGCCACGATAGCGACCCGCACAGATACGCAGTATTTT.

This clonotype was found a few times. This chain uses TRBV9 with TRBJ2-1; D is perhaps TRBD1 (5 bases). CDR1 and CDR2 (germline): SGDLS, YYNGEE. This CDR3 region has 16 residues. V was pared by 0 bases and J by 5 bases, with 15 bases between. The CDR3 loop is CASSVGPRGANNEQFF. In nucleotides, the CDR3 is TGTGCCAGCAGCGTAGGTCCTAGGGGTGCCAACAATGAGCAGTTCTTC.

The chain recombines TRBV7-2 with TRBJ2-7; 16 nucleotides agree with TRBD2. This CDR3 is 16 amino acids long. V gave up 1 base and J gave up 4 bases; unmatched junction bases: 1. Per germline, CDR1 SGHTA and CDR2 FQGNSA. The CDR3 region is CASSLEGLAGGYEQYF. CDR3 bases: TGTGCCAGCAGCTTAGAGGGACTAGCGGGAGGGTACGAGCAGTACTTC.

The rearrangement uses TRBV4-2 and TRBJ1-2, with D possibly matching TRBD1 (5 bases). CDR1 is LGHNA and CDR2 is YNFKEQ in the germline V gene. The V and J ends lost 4 bases and 1 base respectively, with 16 bases between them. The CDR3 runs to 16 residues. This chain's CDR3 is CASSPIDTGINYGYTF. In DNA, the CDR3 is TGTGCCAGCAGCCCGATCGATACAGGAATTAACTATGGCTACACCTTC.

This rearrangement joins TRBV3-1 to TRBJ2-3; 9 bases align to TRBD2. The J segment lost 8 bases and the V segment lost 1 base, leaving 4 bases of the junction unmatched. CDR1 and CDR2 (germline): LGHDT, YNNKEL (reference sequence). This CDR3 has 14 residues. CDR3 sequence: CASSQARSGGTQYF. In DNA form, the CDR3 reads TGTGCCAGCAGCCAAGCCCGTAGCGGGGGTACGCAGTATTTT.

This chain links TRBV10-3 with TRBJ2-7; D is undetermined. V lost 0 bases, J lost 4 bases, and 16 bases lay in between. The CDR3 is 16 amino acids. CDR1 ENHRY and CDR2 SYGVKD come from the germline V gene. CDR3 bases: TGTGCCATCAGTGAGTCCCGGGCCGCTTCCTTGTACGAGCAGTACTTC. The encoded protein is CAISESRAASLYEQYF.

This sequence joins TRBV3-1 and TRBJ2-4; the D gene is possibly TRBD1 (6 bases). The ends were cut back, 3 bases at V and 2 bases at J, with 11 bases in the middle. This CDR3 is built from 15 residues. Germline V lookup: CDR1 LGHDT, CDR2 YNNKEL (reference sequence). The CDR3 bases are TGTGCCAGCAGCCAGTATACAGGGACCAAAAACATTCAGTACTTC. It encodes CASSQYTGTKNIQYF.

In this sample, this clonotype turned up many times. The gene calls are TRBV7-2 and TRBJ2-5; D is perhaps TRBD1 (5 bases). V shed 5 bases and J shed 3 bases, with 13 bases lying between them. CDR3 length: 14 amino acids. Germline CDR1 and CDR2: SGHTA and FQGNSA. DNA of the CDR3: TGTGCCAGCAGCCCCCAGGGTGGTAAAGAGACCCAGTACTTC. The encoded protein is CASSPQGGKETQYF.

This chain joins TRBV20-1 and TRBJ2-2; possible D gene TRBD1, 6 bases. Trimming removed 5 bases at V and 4 bases at J, with 11 bases between. There are 13 residues in the CDR3. The germline gives CDR1 DFQATT, CDR2 SNEGSKA (reference sequence). The CDR3 sequence is CSAAGTRTGELFF. In DNA form, the CDR3 reads TGCAGTGCTGCCGGGACACGCACCGGGGAGCTGTTTTTT.

This clonotype has only one observation. This chain joins TRBV28 and TRBJ2-2, with 7 nucleotides matching TRBD1. V lost 5 bases and J lost 5; bases outside the gene matches: 26. The CDR3 has 21 amino acids. Germline values: CDR1 MDHEN, CDR2 SYDVKM. The CDR3 reads CASSRPKNRGLASRETGELFF. The CDR3 DNA sequence: TGTGCCAGCAGTCGGCCGAAGAACAGGGGTTTAGCGTCTAGAGAGACCGGGGAGCTGTTTTTT. Based on the CDR3 plus reference TRBV28 and TRBJ2-2, the full variable domain is DVKVTQSSRYLVKRTGEKVFLECVQDMDHENMFWYRQDPGLGLRLIYFSYDVKMKEKGDIPEGYSVSREKKERFSLILESASTNQTSMYLCASSRPKNRGLASRETGELFFGEGSRLTVL.

The V call is TRBV5-6, the J call TRBJ2-2, with TRBD2 identical over 12 bases. The CDR3 totals 18 residues. Germline V gives CDR1 SGHDT, CDR2 YYEEEE. The ends lost 4 bases at V and 1 base at J; junction bases unmatched: 8. The chain's CDR3 is CASSPRLAGALNTGELFF. As DNA, the CDR3 is TGTGCCAGCAGCCCAAGACTAGCGGGAGCTTTGAACACCGGGGAGCTGTTTTTT. Supplemented by reference TRBV5-6 and TRBJ2-2, the full variable domain reads DAGVTQSPTHLIKTRGQQVTLRCSPKSGHDTVSWYQQALGQGPQFIFQYYEEEERQRGNFPDRFSGHQFPNYSSELNVNALLLGDSALYLCASSPRLAGALNTGELFFGEGSRLTVL.

The V and J genes are TRBV12-3 or TRBV12-4 and TRBJ2-7; a possible D gene is TRBD1 (6 bases). The CDR3 has 14 amino acids. The V end lost 0 bases, the J end lost 8 bases, and 14 bases lay between the germline ends. CDR3 sequence: CASSLAEYREKQYF. CDR3 DNA: TGTGCCAGCAGTTTAGCGGAATACAGGGAGAAGCAGTACTTC.

This chain uses TRBV30 with TRBJ2-7; D is unresolved. This CDR3 comprises 13 residues. Germline CDR1 and CDR2: GTSNPN and SVGIG (reference sequence). V lost 5 bases to trimming and J lost 3 bases, with 14 bases between them. The CDR3 region has the DNA TGTGCCTGGGACCTGAGGCCGCACTACGAGCAGTACTTC. Amino acids: CAWDLRPHYEQYF.

Only one count was recorded for this clonotype. The CDR3: CSAPTGSDTQYF. The CDR3 coding sequence is TGCAGTGCCCCGACAGGGTCAGATACGCAGTATTTT. The genes are TRBV20-1 and TRBJ2-3, with 7 nucleotides matching TRBD1. The V gene end was trimmed by 6 bases and the J gene end by 4 bases; junction bases not matched to a gene: 4. The CDR3 covers 12 residues. Looked up from germline, CDR1 is DFQATT and CDR2 is SNEGSKA (reference sequence).

The chain links TRBV5-1 to TRBJ2-1; TRBD1 might be the D (6 bases). The germline V gene has CDR1 SGHRS and CDR2 YFSETQ. CDR3 length: 15 residues. The V end lost 7 bases, the J end lost 6 bases, and 20 bases lay between the germline ends. The CDR3 reads CASGPLGRQANEQFF. The CDR3 nucleotides are TGCGCCAGCGGACCCTTAGGCCGACAGGCCAATGAGCAGTTCTTC.

The chain recombines TRBV4-2 with TRBJ2-3; 7 nucleotides match TRBD2. Germline CDR1 and CDR2: LGHNA and YNFKEQ. The CDR3 is 16 residues long. V shed 2 bases and J 0 bases; nucleotides not matched to a gene: 5. This chain's CDR3 is CASSQSPSGSTDTQYF. The CDR3 bases are TGTGCCAGCAGCCAATCCCCTAGCGGAAGCACAGATACGCAGTATTTT.

The chain employs TRBV2 and TRBJ2-7; TRBD1 matches 8 bases. This CDR3 has 13 residues. The junction had 3 bases not matched to a gene; V was cut back by 6 bases and J by 2 bases. Germline CDR1 and CDR2: SNHLY and FYNNEI. As DNA, the CDR3 is TGTGCCAGCAGGACGGACAGGGCCTACGAGCAGTACTTC. Encoded protein: CASRTDRAYEQYF.

J is TRBJ1-4 and V is TRBV6-6, with D possibly matching TRBD1 (5 bases). V lost 7 bases, J lost 7 bases, and 13 bases lay in between. This CDR3 is built from 13 residues. Germline V gives CDR1 MNHNY, CDR2 SVGAGI (reference sequence). CDR3 sequence reads: CASKRGMGEKLFF. In DNA form, the CDR3 reads TGTGCCAGCAAGAGGGGAATGGGTGAAAAACTGTTTTTT.

The genes are TRBV30 and TRBJ2-7; D uncertain. V was trimmed by 4 bases and J by 7 bases, leaving 14 bases between them. CDR3 length equals 12 residues. From germline, CDR1 is GTSNPN and CDR2 SVGIG (reference sequence). The CDR3 region has the DNA TGTGCCTGGACCAACCGGGCAAGGGAGCAGTACTTC. It codes for CAWTNRAREQYF.

J is TRBJ2-7 and V is TRBV7-2; D is perhaps TRBD2 (6 bases). There are 15 residues in the CDR3. The germline V gene has CDR1 SGHTA and CDR2 FQGNSA. V lost 1 base, J lost 7 bases, and 17 bases lay in between. The CDR3, as DNA: TGTGCCAGCAGCTTAGTTTTCACTAGCTACAATGAGCAGTACTTC. Translating gives CASSLVFTSYNEQYF.

This clonotype was counted only a few times. The chain combines TRBV20-1 with TRBJ2-7; 9 nucleotides agree with TRBD2. The CDR3 contains 15 residues. CDR1 is DFQATT and CDR2 is SNEGSKA in the germline V gene (reference sequence). The V and J ends lost 1 base and 5 bases, in that order; junction bases with no gene match: 9. CDR3 DNA sequence: TGCAGTGCTAGAGTGGCGGGAGGGCTTCGGGACGAGCAGTACTTC. Its translation is CSARVAGGLRDEQYF.

The rearrangement joins TRBV29-1 to TRBJ2-2; 7 bases are shared with TRBD1. Germline V CDR1 and CDR2: SQVTM, ANQGSEA. CDR3 length: 15 residues. The V gene end was trimmed by 4 bases and the J gene end by 3 bases; junction bases not matched to a gene: 8. CDR3 residues: CSVGGGSAYTGELFF. The CDR3, as DNA: TGCAGCGTTGGAGGGGGCAGTGCGTACACCGGGGAGCTGTTTTTT.